Shown below are 27 T cell receptor beta chains from a single sample sequenced in a study of blood T cell repertoires in COVID-19. The repertoire was sequenced with immunoSEQ multiplex PCR; TCRdb's copy has only in-frame clones and lacks some. The repertoire consists of 120,000 to 150,000 clones, with just under 90% occurring once and the leading ten covering less than 10%. The sample taken for sequencing was peripheral blood. The origin of the receptors is a woman in her 50s with active or convalescent COVID-19.

The chain joins TRBV30 to TRBJ2-3; D might be TRBD1 (5 bases). This CDR3 region has 13 residues. Per the germline V gene, CDR1 is GTSNPN and CDR2 is SVGIG (reference sequence). The germline V and J ends were trimmed by 7 bases and 2 bases, with 13 bases remaining between them. The CDR3 DNA is TGTGCCTTCTCAGGGTTACTCACAGATACGCAGTATTTT. The encoded protein is CAFSGLLTDTQYF.

The chain is built from TRBV18 and TRBJ1-2; D remains unclear. Germline CDR1 reads KGHSH; CDR2 reads LQKENI. The CDR3 totals 13 residues. V lost 3 bases and J lost 8, with 13 bases in between. In DNA, the CDR3 is TGTGCCAGCTCACCGTCGCTAGGAGGGGGCTACACCTTC. This gives the protein CASSPSLGGGYTF.

The V gene is TRBV29-1, the J gene TRBJ2-7, with 14 bases identical to TRBD2. J gave up 4 bases and V 5 bases, and 13 bases lay outside the gene matches. The CDR3 consists of 17 residues. The germline V gene has CDR1 SQVTM and CDR2 ANQGSEA. CDR3 amino acids: CSVSGTSGGFSRYEQYF. The CDR3 region has the DNA TGCAGCGTTTCGGGGACTAGCGGGGGTTTTTCGCGTTACGAGCAGTACTTC.

The rearrangement links TRBV7-2 to TRBJ2-1; 7 bases are shared with TRBD2. The CDR3 loop spans 14 amino acids. The V gene end was trimmed by 4 bases and the J gene end by 4 bases; junction bases not matched to a gene: 4. Germline V gene lookup returns CDR1 SGHTA and CDR2 FQGNSA. The CDR3 loop is CASSSAGPYNEQFF. As DNA, the CDR3 is TGTGCCAGCAGCTCAGCGGGGCCTTACAATGAGCAGTTCTTC.

V gene TRBV5-1 combines with J gene TRBJ1-1; TRBD1 might be the D (6 bases). The CDR3 loop spans 13 amino acids. The germline V gene has CDR1 SGHRS and CDR2 YFSETQ. Trimming left V 0 bases short and J 6 bases short, with 9 bases between. CDR3 loop: CASSLAGVAEAFF. The CDR3 DNA reads TGCGCCAGCAGCTTGGCAGGGGTGGCTGAAGCTTTCTTT.

In the case of this clone: Different DNA sequences within this sample yield the same CDR3. This chain links TRBV18 with TRBJ1-2, with D maybe TRBD1 (6 bases). From germline, CDR1 is KGHSH and CDR2 LQKENI. The CDR3 spans 13 residues. V was trimmed by 0 bases and J by 4 bases, leaving 6 bases between them. CDR3 bases: TGTGCCAGCTCACCACCGACAGGCTATGGCTACACCTTC. Protein product: CASSPPTGYGYTF.

The J gene is TRBJ1-2, the V gene TRBV18; perhaps TRBD1 as D (6 bases). CDR3 length equals 15 residues. V gave up 6 bases and J gave up 2 bases, with 16 bases separating them. Germline CDR1 reads KGHSH; CDR2 reads LQKENI. CDR3 DNA sequence: TGTGCCAGCTCTATTGGGACACGGCCAAACTATGGCTACACCTTC. Translation gives CASSIGTRPNYGYTF.

CDR3 bases: TGCGCCAGCAGCCATGACAGGGGATTGTCCTACGAGCAGTACTTC. Residues: CASSHDRGLSYEQYF. The V call is TRBV4-1, the J call TRBJ2-7; 8 bases agree with TRBD1. The CDR3 is 15 amino acids. CDR1 is MGHRA, CDR2 YSYEKL, per germline. The V gene end was trimmed by 3 bases and the J gene end by 1 base; junction bases not matched to a gene: 5.

This chain links TRBV11-2 with TRBJ1-1; perhaps TRBD1 as D (6 bases). CDR3 length: 15 residues. V lost 1 base and J 4 bases, leaving 13 bases between the germline ends. Germline CDR1 reads SGHAT; CDR2 reads FQNNGV. The CDR3 region has the DNA TGTGCCAGCAGCTTAGGTGGGGGAGGGGGCACTGAAGCTTTCTTT. Its translation is CASSLGGGGGTEAFF.

The chain recombines TRBV30 with TRBJ2-3; D possibly corresponds to TRBD1 (5 bases). Trimming stripped 4 bases from V and 1 base from J, with 12 bases between. The CDR3 sequence is 14 residues long. Looked up from germline, CDR1 is GTSNPN and CDR2 is SVGIG (reference sequence). CDR3 loop: CAWTQGIGTDTQYF. DNA of the CDR3: TGTGCCTGGACCCAGGGAATTGGCACAGATACGCAGTATTTT. Full variable domain (missing parts from reference TRBV30 and TRBJ2-3): SQTIHQWPATLVQPVGSPLSLECTVEGTSNPNLYWYRQAAGRGLQLLFYSVGIGQISSEVPQNLSASRPQDRQFILSSKKLLLSDSGFYLCAWTQGIGTDTQYFGPGTRLTVL.

The genes are TRBV4-3 and TRBJ1-2, with D possibly being TRBD1 (6 bases). Germline CDR1 LGHNA, CDR2 YSLEER. The germline V and J ends were trimmed by 1 base and 2 bases, with 11 bases remaining between them. CDR3 length: 15 residues. CDR3 nucleotides: TGCGCCAGCAGCCAAGGTTTAGACAGGAACTATGGCTACACCTTC. Its translation is CASSQGLDRNYGYTF.

The chain carries TRBV6-5 and TRBJ2-7, with a weak D call TRBD1 (6 bases). Trimming shortened V by 0 bases and J by 3 bases, and 12 bases separated the two germline ends. This CDR3 has 15 residues. Germline lookup yields CDR1 MNHEY and CDR2 SVGAGI. CDR3 protein: CASSYSTAGDYEQYF. The DNA for the CDR3 is TGTGCCAGCAGTTACTCGACAGCAGGGGACTACGAGCAGTACTTC.

This chain connects TRBV7-9 to TRBJ1-2; D is unresolved. V lost 5 bases to trimming and J lost 1 base, with 8 bases between them. Germline loops: CDR1 SEHNR, CDR2 FQNEAQ (reference sequence). This CDR3 contains 13 residues. The CDR3 nucleotides are TGTGCCAGCAGCCTCGATAGTAACTATGGCTACACCTTC. This codes for CASSLDSNYGYTF.

The CDR3: CASSSEMNTEAFF. In DNA form, the CDR3 reads TGTGCCAGCAGTTCCGAGATGAACACTGAAGCTTTCTTT. The rearrangement uses TRBV27 and TRBJ1-1; D remains ambiguous. The CDR3 contains 13 residues. Germline-derived CDR1 and CDR2 are MNHEY and SMNVEV (reference sequence). Trimming shortened V by 4 bases and J by 0 bases, and 6 bases separated the two germline ends.

The chain uses TRBV7-9 and TRBJ2-1; a weak D match, TRBD1 (5 bases). Trimming cost V 4 bases and J 0 bases, with 13 bases left between them. The CDR3 covers 16 residues. Germline V lookup: CDR1 SEHNR, CDR2 FQNEAQ (reference sequence). CDR3 region: CASSSQQVSSYNEQFF. Written as DNA, the CDR3 is TGTGCCAGCAGCTCGCAACAGGTGAGCTCCTACAATGAGCAGTTCTTC.

The V call is TRBV9, the J call TRBJ2-1, with 11 bases matching TRBD2. Germline V gives CDR1 SGDLS, CDR2 YYNGEE. V lost 4 bases and J lost 9; bases outside the gene matches: 6. This CDR3 has 14 amino acids. The CDR3 sequence is CASSPTSGVPEQFF. CDR3 nucleotide sequence: TGTGCCAGCAGCCCGACTAGCGGGGTGCCTGAGCAGTTCTTC.

V gene TRBV9 combines with J gene TRBJ2-7, with TRBD1 matching over 7 bases. The CDR3 consists of 14 residues. The germline CDR1 and CDR2 sequences are SGDLS and YYNGEE. J was trimmed by 4 bases and V by 1 base; bases with no gene match: 5. CDR3 DNA sequence: TGTGCCAGCAGCGTACGGGACAGTGGGTACGAGCAGTACTTC. Its protein product is CASSVRDSGYEQYF.

The chain carries TRBV9 and TRBJ2-3; maybe TRBD1 (5 bases). Germline CDR1 is SGDLS and CDR2 is YYNGEE. CDR3 length equals 14 residues. V lost 1 base and J lost 5, with 11 bases in between. DNA of the CDR3: TGTGCCAGCAGCGTACAGGGCAGGGAAGATACGCAGTATTTT. Its translation: CASSVQGREDTQYF. Supplemented by reference TRBV9 and TRBJ2-3, the full variable domain reads DSGVTQTPKHLITATGQRVTLRCSPRSGDLSVYWYQQSLDQGLQFLIQYYNGEERAKGNILERFSAQQFPDLHSELNLSSLELGDSALYFCASSVQGREDTQYFGPGTRLTVL.

The chain employs TRBV7-2 and TRBJ2-7, with D perhaps matching TRBD2 (6 bases). This CDR3 is built from 15 residues. V shed 5 bases and J shed 4 bases, with 18 bases lying between them. CDR1 is SGHTA, CDR2 FQGNSA, per germline. The CDR3, as DNA: TGTGCCAGCAGCCTATCGCGGGGTGGGAGATACGAGCAGTACTTC. Its translation: CASSLSRGGRYEQYF.

The rearrangement uses TRBV6-5 and TRBJ2-7, with D maybe TRBD1 (7 bases). The V end was cut by 7 bases, the J end by 4 bases, with 14 bases between. The CDR3 totals 13 residues. The germline CDR1 and CDR2 sequences are MNHEY and SVGAGI. The CDR3 DNA reads as TGTGCCAGCACTCAGGGGGGTTGGTACGAGCAGTACTTC. It is translated as CASTQGGWYEQYF.

This clone was detected only a few times. Other DNA sequences of this sample code for an identical CDR3. The chain couples TRBV12-3 or TRBV12-4 to TRBJ1-2, with D hard to call. The CDR3 consists of 13 residues. Trimming left V 3 bases short and J 3 bases short, with 8 bases between. The CDR3 DNA is TGTGCCAGCAGTTTGGGAGGAGACTATGGCTACACCTTC. Translating gives CASSLGGDYGYTF.

This clone was counted a single time. V gene TRBV30 combines with J gene TRBJ1-1; no firm D call. Germline V gene sequence: CDR1 GTSNPN, CDR2 SVGIG (reference sequence). V was clipped by 0 bases and J by 0 bases, with 2 bases between them. The CDR3 length is 12 residues. For the CDR3, the DNA is TGTGCCTGGAGTGTCTTGAACACTGAAGCTTTCTTT. Amino acids: CAWSVLNTEAFF.

The rearrangement joins TRBV7-2 to TRBJ2-3; 11 bases fit TRBD2. The CDR3 extends over 16 amino acids. Per germline, CDR1 SGHTA and CDR2 FQGNSA. Unmatched junction bases numbered 3, after V lost 0 bases and J lost 4 bases. DNA of the CDR3: TGTGCCAGCAGCTTAGCCCTAGCGGGAGGCCCAGATACGCAGTATTTT. Protein product: CASSLALAGGPDTQYF.

The J gene is TRBJ2-7, the V gene TRBV5-4, with TRBD1 as a possible D gene (6 bases). Deletions cut 0 bases from V and 6 bases from J, with 16 bases between. The CDR3 covers 15 residues. The germline V gene has CDR1 SGHNT and CDR2 YYREEE (reference sequence). CDR3 loop: CASSLGGSLGGEQYF. The CDR3 DNA follows: TGTGCCAGCAGCTTGGGCGGCTCCTTAGGGGGCGAGCAGTACTTC.

To note about this clone: This sample includes further DNA sequences coding for the same CDR3. V gene TRBV27 combines with J gene TRBJ1-1; TRBD1 matches 7 bases. Germline lookup yields CDR1 MNHEY and CDR2 SMNVEV (reference sequence). J was trimmed by 0 bases and V by 5 bases; bases with no gene match: 3. There are 14 residues in the CDR3. The CDR3 loop reads CASSPDRVNTEAFF. The CDR3 nucleotides are TGTGCCAGCAGTCCCGACAGGGTGAACACTGAAGCTTTCTTT.

A few counts support this clone. The genes are TRBV6-2 or TRBV6-3 and TRBJ1-6; D gene ambiguous. The CDR3 runs to 13 residues. Germline V gene lookup returns CDR1 MNHEY and CDR2 SVGEGT. The V gene lost 5 bases and the J gene lost 14 bases, with 16 bases spanning the gap. CDR3 DNA sequence: TGTGCCAGCAGTCCGGACGCTACGGAGGCCCTCCACTTT. Amino acids: CASSPDATEALHF.

Only one count was recorded for this clone. The chain combines TRBV27 with TRBJ2-2, with D perhaps TRBD1 (5 bases). From germline, CDR1 is MNHEY and CDR2 SMNVEV (reference sequence). Trimming cost V 3 bases and J 0 bases, with 8 bases left between them. This CDR3 is 15 amino acids long. The CDR3, as DNA: TGTGCCAGCAGTTTGGGGCCTACGAACACCGGGGAGCTGTTTTTT. It encodes CASSLGPTNTGELFF.